This T cell receptor (beta chain) was sequenced in a study of blood T cell repertoires in COVID-19. Study in general: Donors in the United States, Italy and Spain gave samples during acute or convalescent COVID-19. PBMCs, B-cell-depleted T cells, or T cells provided the cDNA or gDNA that made up the material.

Original methodology: Nucleated cell number was recorded as an estimate derived from reference gene primer amplification. TCRdb keeps only in-frame clones here, not all; method: immunoSEQ multiplex PCR. For V, J and clone size, that table is used; D and trimming come from the DNA. Of some 180,000 clones listed, about 80% were seen once; the top ten hold about 7.2%. This clone has just a few counts. CDR3 length equals 16 residues. The V gene end was trimmed by 4 bases and the J gene end by 1 base; junction bases not matched to a gene: 7. Per germline, CDR1 MNHEY and CDR2 SVGEGT. The gene calls are TRBV6-2 or TRBV6-3 and TRBJ2-5; 9 nucleotides align to TRBD2. The receptor was isolated from a man between 60 and 75 years old with acute or convalescent COVID-19. Sample: peripheral blood. This chain's CDR3 is CASSSLGLAIQETQYF. The CDR3 DNA reads TGTGCCAGCAGTTCCCTCGGACTAGCGATCCAAGAGACCCAGTACTTC.